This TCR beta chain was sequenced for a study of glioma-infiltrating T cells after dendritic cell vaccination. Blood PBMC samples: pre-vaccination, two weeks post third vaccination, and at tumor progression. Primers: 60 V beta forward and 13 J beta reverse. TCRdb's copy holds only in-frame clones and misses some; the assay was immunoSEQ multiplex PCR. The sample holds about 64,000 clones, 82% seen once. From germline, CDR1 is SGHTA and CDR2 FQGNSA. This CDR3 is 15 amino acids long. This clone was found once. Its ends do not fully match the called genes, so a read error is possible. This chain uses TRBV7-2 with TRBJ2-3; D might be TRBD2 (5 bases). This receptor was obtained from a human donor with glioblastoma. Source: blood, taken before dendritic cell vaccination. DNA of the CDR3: TGTGCCAGCAGCCTAGCATTTTCGAGCACAGATACGCAGTATTTT. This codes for CASSLAFSSTDTQYF.